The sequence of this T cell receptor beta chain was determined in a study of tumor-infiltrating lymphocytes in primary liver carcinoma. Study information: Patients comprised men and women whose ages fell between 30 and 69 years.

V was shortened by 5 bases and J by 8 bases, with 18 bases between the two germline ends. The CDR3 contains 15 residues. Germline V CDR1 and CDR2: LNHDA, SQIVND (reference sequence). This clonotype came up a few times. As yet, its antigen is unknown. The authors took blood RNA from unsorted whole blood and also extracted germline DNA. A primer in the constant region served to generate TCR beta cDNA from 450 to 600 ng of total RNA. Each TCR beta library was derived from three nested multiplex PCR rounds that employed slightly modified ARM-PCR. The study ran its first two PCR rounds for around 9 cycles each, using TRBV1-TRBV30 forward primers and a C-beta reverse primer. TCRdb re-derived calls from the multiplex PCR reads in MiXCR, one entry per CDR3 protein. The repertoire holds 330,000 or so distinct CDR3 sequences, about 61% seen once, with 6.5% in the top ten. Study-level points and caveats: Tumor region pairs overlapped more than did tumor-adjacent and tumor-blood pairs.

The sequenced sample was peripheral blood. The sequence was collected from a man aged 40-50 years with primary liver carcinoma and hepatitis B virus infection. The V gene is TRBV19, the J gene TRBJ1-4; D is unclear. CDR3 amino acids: CASSSPSGGREKLFF. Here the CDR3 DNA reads TGTGCCAGTAGTTCTCCATCGGGCGGACGGGAAAAACTGTTTTTT.